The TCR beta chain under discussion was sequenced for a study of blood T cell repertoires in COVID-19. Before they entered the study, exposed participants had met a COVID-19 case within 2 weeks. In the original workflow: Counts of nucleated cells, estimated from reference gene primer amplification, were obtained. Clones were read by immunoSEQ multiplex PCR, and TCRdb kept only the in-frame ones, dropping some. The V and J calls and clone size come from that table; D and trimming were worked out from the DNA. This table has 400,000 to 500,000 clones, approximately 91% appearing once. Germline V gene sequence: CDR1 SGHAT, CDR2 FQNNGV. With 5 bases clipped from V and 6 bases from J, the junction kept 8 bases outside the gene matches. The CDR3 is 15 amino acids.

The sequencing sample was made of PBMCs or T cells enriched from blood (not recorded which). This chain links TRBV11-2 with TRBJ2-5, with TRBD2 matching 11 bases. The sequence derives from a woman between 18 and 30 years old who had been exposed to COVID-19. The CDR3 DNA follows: TGTGCCAGCAGCCCACGGACTAGCGGGTTTAAGACCCAGTACTTC. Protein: CASSPRTSGFKTQYF.